This TCR beta chain comes out of a study of blood T cell repertoires in COVID-19. Study summary: Acute and convalescent COVID-19 samples came from the United States, Italy and Spain. Sample material is recorded as cDNA or gDNA derived from T cells, B-cell-depleted T cells, or PBMCs.

Profiled with immunoSEQ multiplex PCR; TCRdb holds only in-frame clones, not every one. The sample holds hundreds of thousands of clones, about 82% seen once. The CDR3 extends over 15 amino acids. V was trimmed by 5 bases and J by 1 base, leaving 9 bases between them. Germline V gene lookup returns CDR1 PRHDT and CDR2 FYEKMQ (reference sequence). This chain connects TRBV13 to TRBJ2-6; D is perhaps TRBD1 (5 bases). The sample consisted of peripheral blood. The TCR sequence derives from a man in his fifties with COVID-19, enrolled during active disease. Here the CDR3 DNA reads TGTGCCAGCAGCACCTCAGGGTCTGGGGCCAACGTCCTGACTTTC. It yields the protein CASSTSGSGANVLTF.